The TCR beta chain described here comes from a study of blood T cell repertoires in COVID-19. The CDR3 loop spans 14 amino acids. V dropped 4 bases and J dropped 5; count of bases not matched to a gene: 7. CDR1 and CDR2 from the germline V gene are MNHEY and SMNVEV (reference sequence). Per the original data handling: Estimates of nucleated cell counts were drawn from the amplification of reference gene primers. TCRdb's copy holds only in-frame clones and misses some; the assay was immunoSEQ multiplex PCR. That table gives V, J and clone size, and the DNA gave D and trimming. This sample carries around 450,000 clones, 80% to 95% of them seen once, and the ten largest clones take roughly 0.66%. Participants were aged about 18 to 89 years from approximately 23 US areas. Assignments of participants to cohorts depended upon their own reported clinical history. Cohort 3 donors were reported recovered after two negative PCRs, clearance, or symptom resolution.

The clonotype was recovered from a young man who had recovered from COVID-19. This chain joins TRBV27 and TRBJ1-1; 7 bases map to TRBD1. Sequenced: PBMCs or T cells enriched from blood (not recorded which). The CDR3 reads CASSSTGLGTEAFF. CDR3 DNA: TGTGCCAGCAGTTCGACAGGGCTTGGGACTGAAGCTTTCTTT.